The 4 T cell receptor beta chains given below trace back to one sample, sequenced in a study of cytomegalovirus exposure and HLA in healthy donors. PCR was performed using 60 Vbeta and 13 Jbeta primers. TCRdb's copy holds only in-frame clones and misses some; the assay was immunoSEQ multiplex PCR. The table has fewer than 150,000 clones, about four fifths seen once. The sequenced sample consisted of PBMCs. Receptors were obtained from a woman aged 40 to 50 in good health and CMV-seropositive.

V usage is TRBV5-1 and J usage is TRBJ2-5; 9 bases are shared with TRBD2. The end of the DNA aligns better with TRBJ2-7, so the J call may be wrong. The CDR3 covers 15 residues. CDR1 and CDR2 from the germline V gene are SGHRS and YFSETQ. CDR3 amino acids: CASSPIAGEEDEQYF. CDR3 DNA: TGCGCCAGCAGCCCGATAGCGGGAGAGGAGGACGAGCAGTACTTC.

The rearrangement joins TRBV2 to TRBJ2-5; no reliable D call. V lost 5 bases and J 3 bases, leaving 7 bases between the germline ends. Germline values: CDR1 SNHLY, CDR2 FYNNEI. The CDR3 contains 12 residues. In DNA, the CDR3 is TGTGCCAGCAGTCTAGTCGAAGAGACCCAGTACTTC. This encodes CASSLVEETQYF. Based on the CDR3 plus reference TRBV2 and TRBJ2-5, the full variable domain is EPEVTQTPSHQVTQMGQEVILRCVPISNHLYFYWYRQILGQKVEFLVSFYNNEISEKSEIFDDQFSVERPDGSNFTLKIRSTKLEDSAMYFCASSLVEETQYFGPGTRLLVL.

This chain connects TRBV2 to TRBJ2-2; no clear D gene. V was pared by 5 bases and J by 3 bases, with 7 bases between. CDR1 and CDR2 from the germline V gene are SNHLY and FYNNEI. This CDR3 has 13 residues. CDR3 bases: TGTGCCAGCAGTTACACCGACACCGGGGAGCTGTTTTTT. As protein: CASSYTDTGELFF.

On this clone itself: The same CDR3 arises from other DNA sequences in this sample as well. V gene TRBV19 combines with J gene TRBJ2-7; 7 nucleotides align to TRBD1. The CDR3 length is 11 residues. Germline V lookup: CDR1 LNHDA, CDR2 SQIVND (reference sequence). With 8 bases clipped from V and 4 bases from J, the junction kept 2 bases outside the gene matches. CDR3 amino acids: CASRQGYEQYF. The CDR3 region has the DNA TGTGCCAGTCGACAGGGTTACGAGCAGTACTTC.